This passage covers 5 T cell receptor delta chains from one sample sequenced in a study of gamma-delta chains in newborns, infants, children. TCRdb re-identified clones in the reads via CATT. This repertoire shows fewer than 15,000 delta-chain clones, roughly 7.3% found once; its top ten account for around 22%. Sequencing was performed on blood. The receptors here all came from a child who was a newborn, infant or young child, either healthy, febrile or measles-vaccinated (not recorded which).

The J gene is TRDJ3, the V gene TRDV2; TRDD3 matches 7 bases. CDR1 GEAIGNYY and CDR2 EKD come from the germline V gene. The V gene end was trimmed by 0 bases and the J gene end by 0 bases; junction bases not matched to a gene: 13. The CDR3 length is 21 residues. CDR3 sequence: CACDTVEFWGTLSWDTRQMFF. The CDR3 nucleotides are TGTGCCTGTGACACCGTGGAGTTTTGGGGGACCCTCTCCTGGGACACCCGACAGATGTTTTTC.

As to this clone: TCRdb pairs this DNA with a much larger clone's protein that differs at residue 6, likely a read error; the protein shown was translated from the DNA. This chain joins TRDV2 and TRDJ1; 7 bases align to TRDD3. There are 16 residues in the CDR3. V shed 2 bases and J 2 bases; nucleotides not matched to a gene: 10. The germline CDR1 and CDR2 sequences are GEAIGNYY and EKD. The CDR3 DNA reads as TGTGCCTGTGACATAATGGGGATAGGGAGTACCGATAAACTCATCTTT. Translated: CACDIMGIGSTDKLIF.

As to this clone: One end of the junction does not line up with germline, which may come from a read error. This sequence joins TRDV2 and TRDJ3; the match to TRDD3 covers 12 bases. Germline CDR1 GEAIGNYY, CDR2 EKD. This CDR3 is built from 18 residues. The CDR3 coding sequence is TGTGCCAGTGACACTGGGGGATACTTCTCCTGGGACGCCCGACAGATGTTTTTC. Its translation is CASDTGGYFSWDARQMFF.

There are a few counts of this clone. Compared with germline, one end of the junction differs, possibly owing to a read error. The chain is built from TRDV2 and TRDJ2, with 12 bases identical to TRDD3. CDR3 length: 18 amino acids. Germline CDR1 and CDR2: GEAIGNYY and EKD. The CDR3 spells CACDTLGDTQMGTAQPFF. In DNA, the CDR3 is TGTGCCTGTGACACCCTGGGGGATACGCAAATGGGGACAGCACAACCCTTCTTT.

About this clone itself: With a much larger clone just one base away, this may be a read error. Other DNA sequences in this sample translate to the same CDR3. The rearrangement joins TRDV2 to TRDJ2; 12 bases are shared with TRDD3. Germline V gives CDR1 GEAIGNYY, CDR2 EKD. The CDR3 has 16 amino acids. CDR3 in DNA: TGTGCCTGTGACCTACTGGGGGATACTTTGACAGCCCAACTCTTCTTT. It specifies CACDLLGDTLTAQLFF.